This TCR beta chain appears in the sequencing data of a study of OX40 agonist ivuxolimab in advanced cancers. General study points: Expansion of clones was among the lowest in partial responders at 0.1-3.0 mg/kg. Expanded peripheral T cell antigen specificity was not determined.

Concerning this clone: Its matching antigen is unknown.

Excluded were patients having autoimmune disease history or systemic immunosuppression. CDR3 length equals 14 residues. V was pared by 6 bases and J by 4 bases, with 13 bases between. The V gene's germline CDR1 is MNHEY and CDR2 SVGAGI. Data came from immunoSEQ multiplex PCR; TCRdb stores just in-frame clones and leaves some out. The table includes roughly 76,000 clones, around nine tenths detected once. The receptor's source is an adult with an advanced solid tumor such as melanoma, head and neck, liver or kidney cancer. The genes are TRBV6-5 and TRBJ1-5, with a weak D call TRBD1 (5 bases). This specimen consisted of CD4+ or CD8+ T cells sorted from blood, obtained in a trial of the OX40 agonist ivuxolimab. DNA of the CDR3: TGTGCCAGCAGCCCGTGGGGCAGTAATCAGCCCCAGCATTTT. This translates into CASSPWGSNQPQHF.